This T cell receptor (beta chain) was captured in a study of T cell repertoires in cytomegalovirus infection. Study context: The authors used CMV epitopes that were HLA-C-restricted (recently identified) and HLA-B-restricted (well studied). Signatures in public TCR beta sequences pointed to both CMV infection and matching HLA type.

Each CDR3 protein gets one entry after TCRdb re-called the reads with MiXCR. The table includes some 590,000 distinct CDR3 sequences, roughly 42% detected once. Notes on the study in general: HLA-C-restricted, CMV-specific TCR beta clonotypes were dominant ex vivo.

This clonotype was seen more than once but under ten times. The target antigen is unknown. Germline V gives CDR1 MNHNY, CDR2 SVGAGI (reference sequence). V was cut by 6 bases and J by 3 bases, with 12 bases left in between. CDR3 length equals 15 residues. The TCR was taken from a human donor in good health (CMV status not recorded). Some clones in this sample may be carry-over from other donors' samples. Sequenced material: cultured PBMCs, taken from culture after CMV antigen stimulation. The V and J genes are TRBV6-6 and TRBJ1-6; D possibly corresponds to TRBD1 (5 bases). CDR3 sequence reads: CASRSQGGYNSPLHF. CDR3 in DNA: TGTGCCAGCAGATCCCAGGGCGGCTATAATTCACCCCTCCACTTT.